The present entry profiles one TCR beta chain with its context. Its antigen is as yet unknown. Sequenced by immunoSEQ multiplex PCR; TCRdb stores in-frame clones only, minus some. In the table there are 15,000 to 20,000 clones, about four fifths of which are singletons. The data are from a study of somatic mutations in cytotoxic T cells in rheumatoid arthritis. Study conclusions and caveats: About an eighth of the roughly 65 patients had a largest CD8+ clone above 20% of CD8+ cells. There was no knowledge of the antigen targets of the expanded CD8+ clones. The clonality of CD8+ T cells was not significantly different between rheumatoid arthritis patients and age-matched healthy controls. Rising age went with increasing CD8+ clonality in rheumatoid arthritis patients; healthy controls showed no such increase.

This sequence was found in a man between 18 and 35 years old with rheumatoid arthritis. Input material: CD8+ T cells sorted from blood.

The CDR3 protein is CASSFGQGVTEAFF. The CDR3 nucleotides read TGTGCCAGCAGTTTCGGACAGGGGGTAACTGAAGCTTTCTTT. V is TRBV27 and J is TRBJ1-1; 10 nucleotides align to TRBD1. The CDR3 length is 14 residues. V was clipped by 3 bases and J by 5 bases; unmatched bases: 3. Looked up from germline, CDR1 is MNHEY and CDR2 is SMNVEV (reference sequence).